This passage covers 6 T cell receptor beta chains from one sample sequenced in a study of post-analysis software for immune sequencing data. Sequencing libraries made from TCR beta cDNA carried unique molecular identifiers. TCRdb redid the calling of the PCR reads with MiXCR, one entry per CDR3 protein. The sample lists about 820,000 distinct CDR3 sequences; roughly 58% were seen once. Antigens for these TCRs are unknown. Study-wide results and caveats: TRBV segments more frequent in patients than in controls numbered a few and included TRBV5-6, TRBV5-1 and TRBV20-1.

The sequenced material came from blood. The receptor set was obtained from a girl under 18 with multiple sclerosis.

On this clonotype: At one end, the junction sequence differs from germline, possibly due to a read error. The gene calls are TRBV15 and TRBJ1-4; D not resolved. The CDR3 is made up of 12 amino acids. Per the germline V gene, CDR1 is LNHNV and CDR2 is YYDKDF (reference sequence). CDR3 coding DNA: TGTGCCACCAGCAGAGTTGGTGAAAAACGGTTTTTT. This sequence encodes CATSRVGEKRFF. Complete variable domain (other parts from reference TRBV15 and TRBJ1-4): DAMVIQNPRYQVTQFGKPVTLSCSQTLNHNVMYWYQQKSSQAPKLLFHYYDKDFNNEADTPDNFQSRRPNTSFCFLDIRSPGLGDTAMYLCATSRVGEKRFFGSGTQLSVL.

This clonotype came up a few times. The chain carries TRBV6-5 and TRBJ2-7, with no clear D. V was cut by 0 bases and J by 0 bases, with 12 bases left in between. This CDR3 has 16 amino acids. The germline CDR1 and CDR2 sequences are MNHEY and SVGAGI. CDR3 loop: CASSYSSILSSYEQYF. DNA of the CDR3: TGTGCCAGCAGTTACTCTAGCATCCTAAGCTCCTACGAGCAGTACTTC.

There are a few counts of this clonotype. The rearrangement joins TRBV29-1 to TRBJ2-2; 10 bases fit TRBD2. The CDR3 is 14 amino acids. Trimming cost V 4 bases and J 6 bases; bases outside gene matches: 5. From germline, CDR1 is SQVTM and CDR2 ANQGSEA. The CDR3 region has the DNA TGCAGCGTTGCGGCCGGGACTAGCGCCGGGGAGCTGTTTTTT. Protein: CSVAAGTSAGELFF.

The rearrangement uses TRBV12-3 or TRBV12-4 and TRBJ2-1; 7 bases are a match to TRBD1. V trimming: 6 bases; J trimming: 12 bases; junction bases outside the gene matches: 8. The CDR3 has 12 amino acids. CDR3 nucleotide sequence: TGTGCCAGCAGACTTGAAAGGGGGCCGCAGTTCTTC. This sequence encodes CASRLERGPQFF.

CDR3 region: CASSERLGLAGGDTQYF. The DNA for the CDR3 is TGTGCCAGCAGTGAGCGGTTGGGACTAGCGGGGGGAGATACGCAGTATTTT. This rearrangement joins TRBV6-4 to TRBJ2-3, with TRBD2 identical over 15 bases. The V gene's germline CDR1 is MRHNA and CDR2 SNTAGT. With 3 bases clipped from V and 5 bases from J, the junction kept 6 bases outside the gene matches. CDR3 size: 17 residues.

The rearrangement uses TRBV6-5 and TRBJ2-1, with 9 nucleotides matching TRBD2. Looked up from germline, CDR1 is MNHEY and CDR2 is SVGAGI. V was clipped by 0 bases and J by 3 bases; unmatched bases: 15. The CDR3 spans 20 residues. In nucleotides, the CDR3 is TGTGCCAGCAGTTACTCGATACTAGCGGATGAGCGGGGGGACTACAATGAGCAGTTCTTC. Translating gives CASSYSILADERGDYNEQFF.